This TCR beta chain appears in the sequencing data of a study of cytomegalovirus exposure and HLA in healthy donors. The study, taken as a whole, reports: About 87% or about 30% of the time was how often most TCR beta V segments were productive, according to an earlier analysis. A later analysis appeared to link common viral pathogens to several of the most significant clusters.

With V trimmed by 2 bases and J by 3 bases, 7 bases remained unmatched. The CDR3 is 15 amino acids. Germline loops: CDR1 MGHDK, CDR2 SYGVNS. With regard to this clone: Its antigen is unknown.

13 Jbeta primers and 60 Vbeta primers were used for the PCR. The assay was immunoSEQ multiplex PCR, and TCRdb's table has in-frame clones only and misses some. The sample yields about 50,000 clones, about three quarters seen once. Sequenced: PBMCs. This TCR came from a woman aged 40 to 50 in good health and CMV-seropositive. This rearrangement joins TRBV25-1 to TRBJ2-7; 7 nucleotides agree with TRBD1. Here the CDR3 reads CASSEAGRDSYEQYF. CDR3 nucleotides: TGTGCCAGCAGTGAAGCGGGCAGGGACAGCTACGAGCAGTACTTC.